Below are 24 T cell receptor delta chains sequenced from a single sample in a study of gamma-delta T cells after stem cell transplantation. TCRdb ran CATT on the RT-PCR reads. In the table there are about 15,000 delta-chain clones, more than 7.5% of which are singletons. The sample taken for sequencing was gamma-delta T cells. The receptors here all came from a human donor. It is not recorded whose cells these are; they may come from a transplant donor.

Of note for this clone: TCRdb shows a much larger clone's protein in place of this DNA's translation, and the two differ at residue 14, likely through a read error; the protein shown is translated from the DNA. The J gene is TRDJ1, the V gene TRDV2, with 10 bases lining up with TRDD3. The CDR3 has 18 residues. In germline, CDR1 is GEAIGNYY, CDR2 EKD. The CDR3 DNA follows: TGTGCCTGTGACAGAGGGGGGGATACGCGATCTTACACCGAAAAACTCATCTTT. This translates into CACDRGGDTRSYTEKLIF.

This clone occurred a few times. This DNA's translation differs at residues 7 and 9 from TCRdb's protein, which comes from a much larger clone; a read error is likely, and the protein shown is translated from the DNA. The chain uses TRDV2 and TRDJ1; TRDD3 matches 10 bases. The J segment lost 7 bases and the V segment lost 0 bases, leaving 19 bases of the junction unmatched. Germline V CDR1 and CDR2: GEAIGNYY, EKD. The CDR3 is 19 residues long. The CDR3 spells CACDTGLALLGDRSGKLIF. In nucleotides, the CDR3 is TGTGCCTGTGACACCGGTCTGGCTCTGCTGGGGGATAGAAGCGGTAAACTCATCTTT.

This clone was found many times. The TCRdb record carries a much larger clone's protein, which differs from this DNA's translation at residue 18; a read error is the likely cause, and the protein listed here is the DNA translation. Other DNA sequences in the sample encode the same CDR3. The rearrangement uses TRDV2 and TRDJ1; TRDD3 agrees at 12 bases. In germline, CDR1 is GEAIGNYY, CDR2 EKD. The CDR3 length is 21 residues. CDR3 residues: CACDTVTGGYNGTSYTDELIF. As DNA, the CDR3 is TGTGCCTGTGACACCGTCACTGGGGGATACAACGGGACTTCGTACACCGATGAACTCATCTTT.

As concerns this clone: A far more abundant clone sits one base away, making this likely a read error. The identical CDR3 is also encoded by other nucleotide sequences in the sample. The J gene is TRDJ3, the V gene TRDV2; possibly TRDD1 or TRDD3 for D (6 bases each). From germline, CDR1 is GEAIGNYY and CDR2 EKD. The germline V and J ends were trimmed by 0 bases and 3 bases, with 17 bases remaining between them. The CDR3 spans 19 residues. CDR3 region: CACDTVGDRNNWDTRQMFF. CDR3 nucleotide sequence: TGTGCCTGTGACACCGTTGGGGATCGAAATAACTGGGACACCCGACAGATGTTTTTC.

This clone was observed at least ten times. The protein given by TCRdb reflects a much larger clone and differs at residue 3 from this DNA's translation, likely from a read error; the protein shown is the DNA's translation. V usage is TRDV2 and J usage is TRDJ1, with 7 bases lining up with TRDD3. The CDR3 is 16 residues long. Germline CDR1 is GEAIGNYY and CDR2 is EKD. The CDR3 DNA reads as TGTGCCCGTGACACCGTAGGGGATAGTATGGGCGATAAACTCATCTTT. Translating it yields CARDTVGDSMGDKLIF.

This clone was seen a handful of times. TCRdb's protein, taken from a much larger clone, differs from this DNA's translation at residue 6, likely owing to a read error; the protein displayed comes from the DNA. The chain has TRDV2 and TRDJ1; 10 bases map to TRDD3. The germline CDR1 and CDR2 sequences are GEAIGNYY and EKD. The CDR3 is 16 amino acids. J was trimmed by 2 bases and V by 4 bases; bases with no gene match: 9. CDR3: CACECPGDTRTDKLIF. Here the CDR3 DNA reads TGTGCCTGTGAATGTCCGGGGGATACGCGGACCGATAAACTCATCTTT.

The sample holds a few counts of this clone. A read error likely explains why the TCRdb protein, taken from a much larger clone, differs from this DNA's translation at residue 23; the protein shown is translated from the DNA. The chain couples TRDV1 to TRDJ1, with 7 bases fitting TRDD3. CDR1 is TSWWSYY and CDR2 is QGS in the germline V gene. The CDR3 is 25 amino acids. The CDR3 DNA follows: TGTGCTCTTGGGGAACATACATTCTACGTCAGCCTACTGGGGACTACTGTCCGGTACACCGATAAACCCATCTTT. It is translated as CALGEHTFYVSLLGTTVRYTDKPIF.

In its sample, this clone was seen a few times. This sequence is one base from a far larger clone and is likely a read error. Other DNA sequences of this sample code for an identical CDR3. The chain employs TRDV2 and TRDJ1, with 13 bases lining up with TRDD3. The CDR3 consists of 17 residues. Germline CDR1 is GEAIGNYY and CDR2 is EKD. The ends lost 0 bases at V and 5 bases at J; junction bases unmatched: 8. The CDR3 protein is CACDTLLGDTQTDKLIF. The CDR3 DNA reads TGTGCCTGTGACACCTTACTGGGGGATACGCAAACAGATAAACTCATCTTT.

The genes are TRDV1 and TRDJ1, with TRDD2 matching 8 bases. Germline CDR1 and CDR2: TSWWSYY and QGS. The CDR3 consists of 21 residues. V shed 0 bases and J 4 bases; nucleotides not matched to a gene: 22. The CDR3 here is CALGELHNFLLWYTPGDKLIF. The CDR3 nucleotides read TGTGCTCTTGGGGAACTTCATAACTTCCTACTGTGGTATACGCCAGGCGATAAACTCATCTTT.

This clone occurred a few times. The mismatch at residue 12 between this DNA's translation and the TCRdb protein of a much larger clone likely reflects a read error; the protein shown is translated from the DNA. The chain combines TRDV2 with TRDJ2; D is perhaps TRDD2 or TRDD3 (7 bases each). V was pared by 3 bases and J by 1 base, with 23 bases between. The CDR3 runs to 19 residues. Germline-derived CDR1 and CDR2 are GEAIGNYY and EKD. The CDR3 sequence is CACDRIPTRGMGLTAQLFF. CDR3 coding DNA: TGTGCCTGTGACCGCATTCCTACCCGGGGGATGGGTTTGACAGCACAACTCTTCTTT.

Concerning this clone itself: TCRdb attributes to this sequence the protein of a much larger clone, which differs from the DNA translation at residue 7; a read error is likely, and the protein displayed is translated from the DNA. The chain uses TRDV2 and TRDJ1, with 7 bases identical to TRDD3. Germline V gives CDR1 GEAIGNYY, CDR2 EKD. This CDR3 contains 17 residues. Trimming removed 1 base from V and 2 bases from J; junction bases left unmatched: 12. Here the CDR3 DNA reads TGTGCCTGTGACACGAAACGGGGGGATCCCATTACCGATAAACTCATCTTT. Its protein product is CACDTKRGDPITDKLIF.

Many counts were recorded for this clone. A single base is all that separates this from a far larger clone, so a read error is likely. Other DNA sequences in this specimen translate into the identical CDR3. The chain carries TRDV2 and TRDJ1; tentative D call: TRDD3 (6 bases). V was trimmed by 1 base and J by 9 bases, leaving 17 bases between them. There are 14 residues in the CDR3. Germline V lookup: CDR1 GEAIGNYY, CDR2 EKD. CDR3: CACDTVSGERELIF. Written as DNA, the CDR3 is TGTGCCTGTGACACTGTGTCGGGGGAGAGGGAACTCATCTTT.

There are a few counts of this clone. The chain couples TRDV2 to TRDJ1, with 10 bases that match TRDD3. CDR1 and CDR2 (germline): GEAIGNYY, EKD. The trim removed 3 bases at V and 0 bases at J, leaving 24 bases unmatched. This CDR3 is 22 amino acids long. CDR3 in amino acids: CACDPVRTGGSESDYNTDKLIF. The CDR3 DNA sequence: TGTGCCTGTGACCCGGTTCGTACTGGGGGATCTGAAAGCGACTATAACACCGATAAACTCATCTTT.

This clone turned up a few times. TCRdb lists the protein of a much larger clone for this DNA, which differs at residue 13, so this is likely a read error; the protein given here is translated from the DNA itself. The genes are TRDV2 and TRDJ3; D is undetermined. This CDR3 spans 20 amino acids. Per the germline V gene, CDR1 is GEAIGNYY and CDR2 is EKD. CDR3 DNA sequence: TGTGCCTGTGACACCCTGCCAGCCGGACCGAGCTCCCGGGACACCCGACAGATGTTTTTC. It translates to CACDTLPAGPSSRDTRQMFF.

The chain has TRDV2 and TRDJ1, with 9 bases matching TRDD3. This CDR3 has 22 amino acids. Germline V gene lookup returns CDR1 GEAIGNYY and CDR2 EKD. V gave up 4 bases and J gave up 10 bases; unmatched junction bases: 36. The CDR3 sequence is CACEPLGDCKVTEGRFAYTLIF. The CDR3 DNA is TGTGCCTGTGAGCCCCTGGGGGATTGTAAGGTCACCGAAGGTCGGTTCGCCTATACACTCATCTTT.

Ten or more counts support this clone. TCRdb's protein, taken from a much larger clone, differs from this DNA's translation at residue 6, likely owing to a read error; the protein displayed comes from the DNA. The chain couples TRDV2 to TRDJ1; TRDD3 agrees at 13 bases. Looked up from germline, CDR1 is GEAIGNYY and CDR2 is EKD. The trim removed 0 bases at V and 1 base at J, leaving 7 bases unmatched. The CDR3 spans 18 residues. The CDR3 region has the DNA TGTGCCTGTGACACCGGACTGGGGGATACGAGGAGCACCGATAAACTCATCTTT. This gives the protein CACDTGLGDTRSTDKLIF.

This clone has at least ten counts. Other DNA sequences in the same sample also yield this CDR3. The rearrangement uses TRAV29/DV5 and TRDJ1; 9 nucleotides line up with TRDD3. CDR3 length: 21 residues. Losses at the gene ends were 3 bases for V and 1 base for J; bases not matched to a gene: 25. Germline CDR1 reads NSMFDY; CDR2 reads ISSIKDK. The DNA for the CDR3 is TGTGCAGCAACCGCGAGTCGCTATCTGGGGATACGTGCGGGGAGCACCGATAAACTCATCTTT. The encoded protein is CAATASRYLGIRAGSTDKLIF.

This clone was detected only a few times. The protein TCRdb lists belongs to a much larger clone and differs from this DNA's translation at residue 4, which points to a read error; the protein shown is made from the DNA. In the same sample, other DNA sequences code for this CDR3. The chain joins TRDV2 to TRDJ3; 12 nucleotides agree with TRDD3. Germline CDR1 GEAIGNYY, CDR2 EKD. The CDR3 runs to 20 residues. Trimming at V came to 4 bases and at J to 1 base, leaving 10 bases not matched to a gene. Written as DNA, the CDR3 is TGTGCCTGTGAAACCGTACTGGGGGATACACCTTCCTGGGACACCCGACAGATGTTTTTC. Protein product: CACETVLGDTPSWDTRQMFF.

This clone was seen more than once but under ten times. For this DNA, TCRdb reports the protein of a much larger clone, which diverges at residue 4, most likely from a read error; the protein presented here is translated directly from the DNA. The chain couples TRDV2 to TRDJ3; D is perhaps TRDD3 (6 bases). The CDR3 spans 20 residues. The V end lost 4 bases, the J end lost 1 base, and 22 bases lay between the germline ends. The germline CDR1 and CDR2 sequences are GEAIGNYY and EKD. The CDR3 is CACETPNTGTRSWDTRQMFF. The CDR3 DNA reads TGTGCCTGTGAAACCCCGAATACTGGGACGAGGTCCTGGGACACCCGACAGATGTTTTTC.

This clone turned up a few times. The junction departs from the called germline gene at one end, perhaps through a read error. The chain uses TRDV2 and TRDJ1; D call uncertain. Germline V lookup: CDR1 GEAIGNYY, CDR2 EKD. The CDR3 spans 19 residues. The CDR3 DNA sequence: TGTGCCTGTGACAAGATCTACATCCGGGTGGATTCGGTTACCGATAACCTCATCTTT. It codes for CACDKIYIRVDSVTDNLIF.

This clone was seen more than once but under ten times. A read error may explain this, as a much larger clone is one base away. The J gene is TRDJ3, the V gene TRDV2; 9 bases agree with TRDD3. Germline CDR1 GEAIGNYY, CDR2 EKD. CDR3 size: 22 residues. Trimming removed 1 base from V and 0 bases from J; junction bases left unmatched: 15. As DNA, the CDR3 is TGTGCCTGTGACACGTACCTGGGGGATCGCAACTTTGGCTCCTGGGACACCCGACAGATGTTTTTC. Translated, it gives CACDTYLGDRNFGSWDTRQMFF.

With regard to this clone: A much larger clone sits a single nucleotide away, making a read error possible. Other DNA variants within this sample encode the same CDR3. V usage is TRDV2 and J usage is TRDJ1; TRDD3 matches at 11 bases. The germline gives CDR1 GEAIGNYY, CDR2 EKD. The CDR3 is made up of 27 amino acids. Trimming cost V 0 bases and J 0 bases; bases outside gene matches: 35. In nucleotides, the CDR3 is TGTGCCTGTGACACCGTCGCCGGCTTTTCCTCCCCCCAAACTGGGGGATATGCCGTCCCGTACACCGATAAACTCATCTTT. Translating it yields CACDTVAGFSSPQTGGYAVPYTDKLIF.

Points on this clone: TCRdb has a much larger clone's protein, which differs at residue 6 from the translation of this DNA, likely because of a read error; what is shown is the protein translated from the DNA. V gene TRDV2 combines with J gene TRDJ1; D is perhaps TRDD2 (6 bases). Trimming removed 0 bases from V and 3 bases from J, with 22 bases in between. Germline V gives CDR1 GEAIGNYY, CDR2 EKD. The length of the CDR3 is 18 residues. CDR3 coding DNA: TGTGCCTGTGACACCAAACAGCCTTCCCCCCGGGTCGCCGATAAACTCATCTTT. This gives the protein CACDTKQPSPRVADKLIF.

This clone has a handful of counts. A far larger clone is a single base away, which makes a read error likely. The identical CDR3 is also encoded by other nucleotide sequences in the sample. J is TRDJ1 and V is TRDV2, with 9 bases fitting TRDD3. The germline V gene has CDR1 GEAIGNYY and CDR2 EKD. The CDR3 has 15 residues. The CDR3 is CACDTLGDYGDKLIF. In DNA form, the CDR3 reads TGTGCCTGTGACACGCTGGGGGATTACGGCGATAAGCTCATCTTT.